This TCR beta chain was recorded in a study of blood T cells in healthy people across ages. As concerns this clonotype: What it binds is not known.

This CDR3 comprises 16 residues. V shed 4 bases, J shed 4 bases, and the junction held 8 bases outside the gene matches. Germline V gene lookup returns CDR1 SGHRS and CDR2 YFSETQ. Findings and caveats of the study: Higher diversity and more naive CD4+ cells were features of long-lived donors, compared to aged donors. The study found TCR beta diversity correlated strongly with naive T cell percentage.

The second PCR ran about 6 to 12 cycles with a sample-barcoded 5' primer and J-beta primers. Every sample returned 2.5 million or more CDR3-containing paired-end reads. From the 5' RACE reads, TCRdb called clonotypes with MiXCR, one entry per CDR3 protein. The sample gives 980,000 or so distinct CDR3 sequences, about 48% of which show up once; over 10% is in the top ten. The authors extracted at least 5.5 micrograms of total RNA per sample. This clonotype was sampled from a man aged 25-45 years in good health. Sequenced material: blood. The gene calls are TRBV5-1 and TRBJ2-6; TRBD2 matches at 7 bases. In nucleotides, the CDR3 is TGCGCCAGCAGCCTTGAAAGCGGGGCCGGGGCCAACGTCCTGACTTTC. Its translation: CASSLESGAGANVLTF.